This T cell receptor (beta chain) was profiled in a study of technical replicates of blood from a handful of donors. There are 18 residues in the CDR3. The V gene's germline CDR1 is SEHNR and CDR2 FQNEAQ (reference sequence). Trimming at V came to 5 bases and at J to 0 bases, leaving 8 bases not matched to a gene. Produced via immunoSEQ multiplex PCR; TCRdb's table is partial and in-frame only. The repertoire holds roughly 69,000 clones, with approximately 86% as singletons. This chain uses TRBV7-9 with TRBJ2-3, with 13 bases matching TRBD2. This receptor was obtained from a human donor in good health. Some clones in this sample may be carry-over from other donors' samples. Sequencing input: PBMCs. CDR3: CASSQTSGGSSSTDTQYF. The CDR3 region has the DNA TGTGCCAGCAGCCAGACTAGCGGGGGGAGTTCTAGCACAGATACGCAGTATTTT.